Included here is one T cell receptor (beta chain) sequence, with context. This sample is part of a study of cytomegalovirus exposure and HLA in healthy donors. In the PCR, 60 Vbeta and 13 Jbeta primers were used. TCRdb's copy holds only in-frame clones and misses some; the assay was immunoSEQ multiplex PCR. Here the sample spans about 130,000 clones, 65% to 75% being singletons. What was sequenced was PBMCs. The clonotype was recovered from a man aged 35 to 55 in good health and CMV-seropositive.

CDR3 sequence (DNA): TGTGCCAGCAGCTCGGGGGTACCCGGTGGCTACACCTTC. Amino acids: CASSSGVPGGYTF. J is TRBJ1-2 and V is TRBV7-2, with TRBD1 as a possible D gene (5 bases). Germline CDR1 and CDR2: SGHTA and FQGNSA. The CDR3 length is 13 residues. V lost 4 bases and J 7 bases, leaving 13 bases between the germline ends.